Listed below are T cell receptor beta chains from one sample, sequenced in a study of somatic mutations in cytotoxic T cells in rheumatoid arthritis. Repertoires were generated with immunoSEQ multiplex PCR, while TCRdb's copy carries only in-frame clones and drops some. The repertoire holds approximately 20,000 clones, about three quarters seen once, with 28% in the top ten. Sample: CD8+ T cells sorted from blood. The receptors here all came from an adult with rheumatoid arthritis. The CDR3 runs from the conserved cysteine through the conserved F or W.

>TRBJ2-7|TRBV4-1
CASSQYRTGGYEQYF
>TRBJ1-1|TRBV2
CASSDRGVHTEAFF
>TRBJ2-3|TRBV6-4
CASSGSPGLGTDTQYF
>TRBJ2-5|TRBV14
CASSHFEETQYF
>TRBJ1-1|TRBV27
CASSPVGGDSMNTEAFF
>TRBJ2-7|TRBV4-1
CASSQVVGGRPFEQYF
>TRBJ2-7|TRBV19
CASSMDTPNEQYF
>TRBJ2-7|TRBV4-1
CASSQAMANEQYF
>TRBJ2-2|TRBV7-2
CASSLGGLGGELFF
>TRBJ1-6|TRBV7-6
CASSPGQGGYNSPLHF
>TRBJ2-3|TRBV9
CASSVEGTEGDTQYF
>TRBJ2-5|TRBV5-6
CASRVSRGWRETQYF
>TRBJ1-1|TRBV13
CASSLVSTEAFF
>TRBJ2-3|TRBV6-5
CASRWALADTQYF
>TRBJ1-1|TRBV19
CASTGDRGLMAEAFF
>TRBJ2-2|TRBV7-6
CASSLPGQDTGELFF
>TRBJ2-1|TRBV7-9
CASVGAAHEQFF
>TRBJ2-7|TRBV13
CASSLGRTYEQYF
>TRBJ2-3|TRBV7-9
CASSLDGTPDTQYF
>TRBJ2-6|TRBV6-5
CASSSASSGANVLTF
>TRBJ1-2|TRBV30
CAWSRGTARTF
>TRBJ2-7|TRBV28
CASSLGLYEQYF
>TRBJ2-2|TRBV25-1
CASSLLGPNTGELFF
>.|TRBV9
CASSDRVGGEQYF
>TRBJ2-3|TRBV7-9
CASSPPGSDTQYF
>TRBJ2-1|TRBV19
CASTSTIGRLVNEQFF
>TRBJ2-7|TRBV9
CASSPRTGGGVGEQYF